The source of this T cell receptor (beta chain) is a study of T-cell reconstitution after alpha-beta-depleted transplantation in children. This CDR3 contains 17 residues. In germline, CDR1 is LGHNA, CDR2 YSLEER. V gave up 4 bases and J gave up 6 bases; unmatched junction bases: 18. Only a few counts were recorded for this clonotype. This sample's TCRbeta library carried unique molecular identifier barcodes. From the PCR reads, TCRdb called clonotypes with MiXCR, one entry per CDR3 protein. This table has more than 550,000 distinct CDR3 sequences, about 10% appearing once. The sample here was PBMCs from the stem cell graft donor, taken from the stem cell graft. This TCR came from a human donor who donated a stem cell graft to a child with acute myeloid leukemia. V and J are TRBV4-3 and TRBJ2-7; 7 bases are shared with TRBD2. CDR3 protein: CASSLSGPPLGIGEQYF. CDR3 bases: TGCGCCAGCAGCCTTAGCGGGCCGCCCCTTGGAATCGGCGAGCAGTACTTC.